This T cell receptor (beta chain) was recovered during a study of prognosis after radiotherapy for stage I lung cancer. Study conclusions and caveats: After stereotactic body radiation therapy, unique TCR clone counts dropped from a median of around 10,000 to 6,900.

Multiplex PCR, run in two rounds, amplified TCR beta CDR3 from genomic DNA. The authors ran first-round PCR with primers specific to each TRBV and TRBJ gene. One entry per CDR3 protein results from TCRdb running MiXCR on the multiplex PCR reads. The top ten clones hold about 28% of a sample with over 11,000 distinct CDR3 sequences, 56% of them seen once. This clonotype appeared many times. Its antigen is not identified. This clonotype originated in a donor of 50 years or more with non-small cell lung cancer. Sequences were derived from PBMCs, sampled before or after stereotactic body radiation therapy (not recorded which).

The CDR3, as DNA: TGTGCCAGCAGCTTAGGGTGGGGCGGCGAGACCCAGTACTTC. This codes for CASSLGWGGETQYF. V gene TRBV7-9 combines with J gene TRBJ2-5; TRBD1 is a possible D gene (5 bases). Germline CDR1 SEHNR, CDR2 FQNEAQ (reference sequence). With 1 base removed from V and 5 bases from J, the gap between germline ends came to 11 bases. This CDR3 has 14 residues. Supplemented by reference TRBV7-9 and TRBJ2-5, the full variable domain reads DTGVSQNPRHKITKRGQNVTFRCDPISEHNRLYWYRQTLGQGPEFLTYFQNEAQLEKSRLLSDRFSAERPKGSFSTLEIQRTEQGDSAMYLCASSLGWGGETQYFGPGTRLLVL.